This T cell receptor (beta chain) is drawn from a study of CD8 T cells in ankylosing spondylitis (dated by TCRdb to 2016 to 2017). The study in broad terms: The study set out to find disease-linked TCR variants by profiling T cell receptor beta repertoires in ankylosing spondylitis patients and healthy donors. In total, the full study cohort was made up of roughly 110 healthy donors and 25 ankylosing spondylitis patients. Samples of peripheral blood were taken, and for ankylosing spondylitis patients, synovial fluid was collected as well. Broad study findings and their caveats: A CD8+ phenotype was shown by the disease-linked clones, which were found at relatively low frequencies in peripheral blood. A TCR beta motif made up of several highly homologous amino acid variants appeared to be characteristic of blood from ankylosing spondylitis patients. Some motif variants had previously been reported in the synovial fluid and blood of reactive arthritis patients, which suggests shared mechanisms of disease initiation. Significant enrichment of the disease-linked clones was reported in matched synovial fluid samples from ankylosing spondylitis patients.

The run used an Illumina HiSeq 2500. Quantitative 5'-RACE with molecular barcodes was used to prepare TCR beta libraries. As for the original processing: Disease-linked TCR variants were identified with a new computational method built on a probabilistic model of VDJ rearrangement. Starting from the raw public reads, TCRdb applied fastp trimming at Q25, assembled clones with MiXCR and retained in-frame beta chains. Records with the same CDR3 protein are collapsed into one entry carrying the most frequent genes and DNA. The V and J calls and clone size are TCRdb's, not the authors'. In this sample the table shows 350,000 to 450,000 distinct CDR3 sequences, roughly 27% of which occur a single time. Of the sample, 0.89% is held by the ten largest clones. CDR1 SEHNR and CDR2 FQNEAQ are derived from the germline V gene (reference sequence). Between the V and J ends, shortened by 1 base and 5 bases respectively, the junction contains 9 bases. Measured from the cysteine to the phenylalanine, the CDR3 is 14 residues long. Only the CDR3 portion is preserved as DNA: 42 bases, with reading frame beginning at the first base.

This clonotype was recorded at least ten times. No cognate antigen has been identified for it. No clone much larger than this one lies a single base away; base qualities are absent. The receptor was derived from a male donor with ankylosing spondylitis. The rearranged chain carries TRBV7-9 and TRBJ1-5; the D gene is perhaps TRBD1, on 6 matching bases. Input material: blood, either unsorted or a sorted T cell fraction (not recorded which). The CDR3 protein is CASSLEGGDQPQHF. The bases read TGTGCCAGCAGCTTAGAAGGGGGGGATCAGCCCCAGCATTTT.